This T cell receptor (beta chain) derives from a study of T cell responses to AZD1222 COVID-19 vaccine. General study findings and limits: Donors were chiefly white British, with a greater number of females, and clonal diversity was perhaps underestimated. CD4 TCRs linked to vaccination spanned spike, dominating at 160-218 and 743-854. Rises in breadth and depth of Spike-specific TCRs came after two AZD1222 doses.

The germline CDR1 and CDR2 sequences are MGHDK and SYGVNS. CDR3 size: 15 residues. Trimming pared 1 base from V and 0 bases from J, leaving 9 bases between. The assay was immunoSEQ multiplex PCR, and TCRdb's table has in-frame clones only and misses some. The sample includes around 80,000 clones, roughly 80% seen only once; the top ten take approximately 1.4%. Second-dose recipients at about 4 or about 12 weeks were treated as one pooled group. Note on this clone: Its target is not known.

This sequence was found in an adult who received the AZD1222 COVID-19 vaccine. Source: peripheral blood, taken 28 days after the second AZD1222 dose. V and J are TRBV25-1 and TRBJ1-1; D not certain. DNA of the CDR3: TGTGCCAGCAGTGAATCGATAGCTATGAACACTGAAGCTTTCTTT. Protein: CASSESIAMNTEAFF. The full variable domain, its missing parts supplied by reference TRBV25-1 and TRBJ1-1, is EADIYQTPRYLVIGTGKKITLECSQTMGHDKMYWYQQDPGMELHLIHYSYGVNSTEKGDLSSESTVSRIRTEHFPLTLESARPSHTSQYLCASSESIAMNTEAFFGQGTRLTVV.